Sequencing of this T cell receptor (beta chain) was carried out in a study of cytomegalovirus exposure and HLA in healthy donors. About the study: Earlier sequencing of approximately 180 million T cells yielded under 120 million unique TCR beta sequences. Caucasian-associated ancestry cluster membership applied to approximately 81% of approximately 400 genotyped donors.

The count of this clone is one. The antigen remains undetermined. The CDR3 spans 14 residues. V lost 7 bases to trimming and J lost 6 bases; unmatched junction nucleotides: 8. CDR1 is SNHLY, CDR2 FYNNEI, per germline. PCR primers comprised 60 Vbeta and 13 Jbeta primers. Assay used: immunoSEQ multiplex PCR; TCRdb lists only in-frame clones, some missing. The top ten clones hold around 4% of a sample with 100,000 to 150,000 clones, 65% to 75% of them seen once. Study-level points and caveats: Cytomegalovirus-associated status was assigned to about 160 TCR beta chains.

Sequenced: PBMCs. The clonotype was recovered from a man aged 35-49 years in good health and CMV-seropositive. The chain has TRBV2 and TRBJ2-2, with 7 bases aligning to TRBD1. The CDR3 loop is CASTETGSSGELFF. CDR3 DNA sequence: TGTGCCAGCACCGAGACAGGGAGTTCCGGGGAGCTGTTTTTT. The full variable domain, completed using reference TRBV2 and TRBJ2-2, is EPEVTQTPSHQVTQMGQEVILRCVPISNHLYFYWYRQILGQKVEFLVSFYNNEISEKSEIFDDQFSVERPDGSNFTLKIRSTKLEDSAMYFCASTETGSSGELFFGEGSRLTVL.